The next 27 T cell receptor beta chains were all read from a single sample in a study of HIV-infected children after antiretroviral therapy interruption. Treatment: PENTA 11 planned treatment interruption arm or continuous ART arm. RNA-based 3' RACE libraries used unique molecular identifiers. TCRdb reanalysed the 3' RACE reads using MiXCR and keeps one entry per CDR3 protein. This sample yields around 41,000 distinct CDR3 sequences, of which around 7% are seen a single time; approximately 0.9% belongs to the top ten. This specimen was CD45RA+ CD4+ T cells from PBMCs, pooled from several time points, taken from a donor given antiretroviral therapy, either interrupted or continuous. The subset here: naive CD4+ CD45RA+ CD45RO- T cells. The origin of the receptors is a pool of human donors with HIV.

At least ten counts were recorded for this clonotype. The chain is built from TRBV20-1 and TRBJ2-1, with D perhaps given as TRBD1 or TRBD2 (5 bases each). CDR3 length: 11 residues. The V end was cut by 5 bases, the J end by 9 bases, with 11 bases between. CDR1 DFQATT and CDR2 SNEGSKA come from the germline V gene (reference sequence). The CDR3 sequence is CSAPGTAEQFF. CDR3 sequence (DNA): TGCAGTGCTCCGGGGACGGCTGAGCAGTTCTTC.

This clonotype was recorded many times. The genes are TRBV18 and TRBJ1-1, with D possibly matching TRBD1 (6 bases). The germline V and J ends were trimmed by 6 bases and 0 bases, with 14 bases remaining between them. There are 15 residues in the CDR3. Germline CDR1 is KGHSH and CDR2 is LQKENI. CDR3 sequence (DNA): TGTGCCAGCTCCCTACAGGGAAGGATGAACACTGAAGCTTTCTTT. It encodes CASSLQGRMNTEAFF.

This clonotype was detected a few times. This chain connects TRBV18 to TRBJ2-1; TRBD2 matches 8 bases. Per the germline V gene, CDR1 is KGHSH and CDR2 is LQKENI. CDR3 size: 18 residues. Trimming took 3 bases from V and 0 from J; bases not matched to a gene: 10. CDR3 sequence: CASSPPGGLAGSYNEQFF. In DNA form, the CDR3 reads TGTGCCAGCTCACCCCCCGGAGGACTAGCAGGCTCCTACAATGAGCAGTTCTTC.

At least ten counts were recorded for this clonotype. The CDR3 nucleotides read TGTGCCAGCAGCCAAGGGACAGGGGAAGAACAGTACTTC. Protein product: CASSQGTGEEQYF. V gene TRBV4-2 combines with J gene TRBJ2-7; 9 bases are a match to TRBD1. The CDR3 is made up of 13 amino acids. Germline V gene sequence: CDR1 LGHNA, CDR2 YNFKEQ. V lost 1 base, J lost 10 bases, and 5 bases stayed unmatched.

This clonotype was detected ten times or more. The chain has TRBV19 and TRBJ1-1; 7 nucleotides agree with TRBD1. Germline V lookup: CDR1 LNHDA, CDR2 SQIVND (reference sequence). CDR3 size: 15 residues. Trimming took 3 bases from V and 2 from J; bases not matched to a gene: 6. CDR3 region: CASSIGTVANTEAFF. The CDR3 DNA is TGTGCCAGTAGTATTGGGACAGTAGCCAACACTGAAGCTTTCTTT. Full variable domain (rest looked up from reference TRBV19 and TRBJ1-1): DGGITQSPKYLFRKEGQNVTLSCEQNLNHDAMYWYRQDPGQGLRLIYYSQIVNDFQKGDIAEGYSVSREKKESFPLTVTSAQKNPTAFYLCASSIGTVANTEAFFGQGTRLTVV.

In its sample, this clonotype was seen many times. The genes are TRBV7-9 and TRBJ2-2; 7 bases fit TRBD1. V was pared by 4 bases and J by 2 bases, with 4 bases of the junction left unmatched. The CDR3 has 15 amino acids. Per germline, CDR1 SEHNR and CDR2 FQNEAQ (reference sequence). Written as DNA, the CDR3 is TGTGCCAGCAGCTCGGACAGGCGAAACACCGGGGAGCTGTTTTTT. This encodes CASSSDRRNTGELFF.

The chain couples TRBV11-2 to TRBJ1-1, with D unresolved. The CDR3 contains 12 residues. Per the germline V gene, CDR1 is SGHAT and CDR2 is FQNNGV. V dropped 3 bases and J dropped 8 bases, with 10 bases sitting between them. CDR3 DNA sequence: TGTGCCAGCAGCTTTAGGACGGTAGAAGCTTTCTTT. Its translation is CASSFRTVEAFF.

This clonotype is judged medium-sized. The gene calls are TRBV19 and TRBJ2-3; 9 bases line up with TRBD2. The germline CDR1 and CDR2 sequences are LNHDA and SQIVND (reference sequence). With V trimmed by 1 base and J by 1 base, 12 bases remained unmatched. The length of the CDR3 is 19 residues. The CDR3 nucleotides read TGTGCCAGTAGTATAGTCCCTATGGAGGAGCGGGAGGGCACAGATACGCAGTATTTT. Translated: CASSIVPMEEREGTDTQYF.

This clonotype was counted at least ten times. This chain uses TRBV12-3 or TRBV12-4 with TRBJ1-5; unclear D gene. The CDR3 contains 17 residues. V gave up 3 bases and J gave up 0 bases, with 15 bases separating them. The CDR3 DNA reads as TGTGCCAGCAGTTTCTTGGTCAGCCGTTATAGCAATCAGCCCCAGCATTTT. It codes for CASSFLVSRYSNQPQHF.

V is TRBV4-2 and J is TRBJ1-4; no clear D. The CDR3 is made up of 13 amino acids. Per the germline V gene, CDR1 is LGHNA and CDR2 is YNFKEQ. The V end lost 1 base, the J end lost 5 bases, and 5 bases lay between the germline ends. CDR3 residues: CASSQATNEKLFF. CDR3 nucleotides: TGTGCCAGCAGCCAAGCGACGAATGAAAAACTGTTTTTT.

In this sample, this clonotype turned up many times. This chain uses TRBV7-2 with TRBJ1-1; D call uncertain. The CDR3 loop spans 17 amino acids. Germline CDR1 SGHTA, CDR2 FQGNSA. V lost 1 base and J 4 bases, leaving 19 bases between the germline ends. The CDR3, as DNA: TGTGCCAGCAGCTTAGTGGGCCTCAGCGGGCTGAGCACTGAAGCTTTCTTT. Its protein is CASSLVGLSGLSTEAFF.

This clonotype was seen ten or more times. The V call is TRBV3-1, the J call TRBJ2-7; D not resolved. Trimming stripped 0 bases from V and 2 bases from J, with 11 bases between. The CDR3 is 15 amino acids. Germline CDR1 and CDR2: LGHDT and YNNKEL (reference sequence). The CDR3: CASSQDHASPYEQYF. The DNA for the CDR3 is TGTGCCAGCAGCCAAGATCATGCTAGTCCCTACGAGCAGTACTTC.

This clonotype was picked up many times. V is TRBV29-1 and J is TRBJ2-5, with unresolved D. The CDR3 length is 11 residues. CDR1 is SQVTM and CDR2 is ANQGSEA in the germline V gene. CDR3 sequence: CSQEIQETQYF. As DNA, the CDR3 is TGCAGTCAAGAAATTCAAGAGACCCAGTACTTC.

There are many counts of this clonotype. This chain uses TRBV6-1 with TRBJ1-5; D unclear. The CDR3 is 11 residues long. In germline, CDR1 is MNHNS, CDR2 SASEGT. V was cut by 2 bases and J by 12 bases, with 8 bases left in between. CDR3 coding DNA: TGTGCCAGCAGTGAATTGGGCATCCAGCATTTT. Translation: CASSELGIQHF.

At least ten counts were recorded for this clonotype. The chain has TRBV12-3 or TRBV12-4 and TRBJ2-7; TRBD1 matches 9 bases. V trimming: 2 bases; J trimming: 5 bases; junction bases outside the gene matches: 7. The CDR3 extends over 15 amino acids. The CDR3 sequence: CASSLMGQGSHEQYF. The CDR3 DNA sequence: TGTGCCAGCAGTTTAATGGGACAGGGATCACACGAGCAGTACTTC.

V is TRBV10-3 and J is TRBJ1-2, with D tentatively TRBD1 (5 bases). This CDR3 comprises 12 residues. The V and J ends lost 8 bases and 8 bases respectively, with 15 bases between them. Looked up from germline, CDR1 is ENHRY and CDR2 is SYGVKD. Here the CDR3 DNA reads TGTGCCATCGGGGGAGCAGGTAGAGGCTACACCTTC. This translates into CAIGGAGRGYTF.

This chain links TRBV7-8 with TRBJ2-2; 7 nucleotides align to TRBD2. The CDR3 contains 16 residues. CDR1 and CDR2 from the germline V gene are SGHVS and FQNEAQ. With 7 bases clipped from V and 2 bases from J, the junction kept 10 bases outside the gene matches. The CDR3 region is CASTPLGLPNTGELFF. As DNA, the CDR3 is TGTGCCAGCACCCCACTGGGACTACCTAACACCGGGGAGCTGTTTTTT.

This clonotype was detected a few times. The J gene is TRBJ2-1, the V gene TRBV5-1, with 7 bases identical to TRBD2. This CDR3 region has 15 residues. Germline values: CDR1 SGHRS, CDR2 YFSETQ. V lost 0 bases to trimming and J lost 9 bases; unmatched junction nucleotides: 9. The chain's CDR3 is CASSLVPSGNTEQFF. The CDR3 DNA sequence: TGCGCCAGCAGCTTGGTCCCTAGCGGCAATACTGAGCAGTTCTTC.

There are a few counts of this clonotype. The chain is built from TRBV12-3 or TRBV12-4 and TRBJ1-2; D call uncertain. The CDR3 sequence is 13 residues long. Trimming took off 3 bases at V and 0 bases at J, with 5 bases between the two ends. The CDR3: CASSLTSNYGYTF. The CDR3 DNA reads TGTGCCAGCAGTTTGACTTCTAACTATGGCTACACCTTC.

This clonotype was observed many times. The CDR3 DNA is TGTGCCACCAATCGAGGGGGCAATGAGCAGTTCTTC. This encodes CATNRGGNEQFF. This chain uses TRBV24-1 with TRBJ2-1; weak D call: TRBD1 (6 bases). Trimming stripped 8 bases from V and 6 bases from J, with 10 bases between. Germline V gene sequence: CDR1 KGHDR, CDR2 SFDVKD. The CDR3 has 12 residues.

This clonotype was found many times. Its ends do not fully match the called genes, so a read error is possible. The chain has TRBV12-3 or TRBV12-4 and TRBJ2-7; D is uncertain. The CDR3 length is 14 residues. CDR3 residues: CASSFSSFSYEQYF. In nucleotides, the CDR3 is TGTGCAAGCAGCTTCAGCTCTTTCTCCTATGAACAGTACTTC.

This clonotype was observed at least ten times. The chain has TRBV6-1 and TRBJ2-5, with TRBD2 identical over 7 bases. Germline V lookup: CDR1 MNHNS, CDR2 SASEGT. This CDR3 is 15 amino acids long. V gave up 9 bases and J gave up 5 bases; unmatched junction bases: 15. For the CDR3, the DNA is TGTGCCAGTATGATAGCGGGTAGGACTGCGGAGACCCAGTACTTC. It is translated as CASMIAGRTAETQYF.

This clonotype was seen many times. V and J are TRBV5-1 and TRBJ2-2, with 8 nucleotides matching TRBD1. CDR1 and CDR2 from the germline V gene are SGHRS and YFSETQ. CDR3 length: 14 residues. Germline trimming cut 4 bases from V and 8 bases from J; bases unmatched to any gene: 7. The DNA of the CDR3 is TGCGCCAGCAGCGGAAGACAGGGGACAGGGGAGCTGTTTTTT. Translation gives CASSGRQGTGELFF.

The genes are TRBV19 and TRBJ1-2, with a possible D match to TRBD1 (6 bases). CDR3 length equals 14 residues. CDR1 is LNHDA, CDR2 SQIVND, per germline (reference sequence). With 9 bases removed from V and 5 bases from J, the gap between germline ends came to 19 bases. The DNA of the CDR3 is TGTGCCAGCCTTAGTACCAGGGGAGAGTATGGCTACACCTTC. This gives the protein CASLSTRGEYGYTF.

There are many counts of this clonotype. This rearrangement joins TRBV15 to TRBJ2-3; TRBD1 matches at 7 bases. The CDR3 totals 18 residues. CDR1 and CDR2 (germline): LNHNV, YYDKDF (reference sequence). The junction had 10 bases not matched to a gene; V was cut back by 0 bases and J by 1 base. The CDR3 nucleotides are TGTGCCACCAGCAGAGATAGAACAGGGGCGCTTGGCACAGATACGCAGTATTTT. Translating gives CATSRDRTGALGTDTQYF.

Only a few counts were recorded for this clonotype. The chain combines TRBV12-3 or TRBV12-4 with TRBJ2-5; 11 bases line up with TRBD2. Trimming removed 7 bases from V and 4 bases from J; junction bases left unmatched: 8. This CDR3 has 15 residues. CDR3 protein: CASTFSGGAGETQYF. CDR3 nucleotides: TGTGCCAGCACCTTTAGCGGGGGGGCCGGAGAGACCCAGTACTTC.

As regards this clonotype: Possible read error: a much larger clone is one base away. The chain joins TRBV2 to TRBJ2-4, with D possibly being TRBD2 (6 bases). Germline V gives CDR1 SNHLY, CDR2 FYNNEI. The CDR3 is made up of 12 amino acids. The CDR3 bases are TGTGCCTGCAGGGAGGATGGAAACATTCAGTACTTC. Its protein is CACREDGNIQYF.